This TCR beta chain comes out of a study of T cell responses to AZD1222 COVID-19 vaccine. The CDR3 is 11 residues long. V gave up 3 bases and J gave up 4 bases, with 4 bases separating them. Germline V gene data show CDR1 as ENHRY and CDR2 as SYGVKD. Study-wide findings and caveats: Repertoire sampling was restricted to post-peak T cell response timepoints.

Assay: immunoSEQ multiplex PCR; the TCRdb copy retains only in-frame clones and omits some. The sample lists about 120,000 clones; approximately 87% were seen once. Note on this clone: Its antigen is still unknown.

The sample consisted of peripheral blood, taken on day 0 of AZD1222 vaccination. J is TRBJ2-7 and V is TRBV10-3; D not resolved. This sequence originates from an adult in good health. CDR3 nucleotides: TGTGCCATCAGTGACTGGTACGAGCAGTACTTC. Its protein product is CAISDWYEQYF.